One T cell receptor (beta chain) is described in this entry. It has no known antigen specificity. Nothing much larger sits one base from this clone, and base qualities are not available. The data derive from a study of cytomegalovirus exposure and HLA in healthy donors (dated by TCRdb to about 2017). Broadly, across the study: An earlier analysis of approximately 600 of the donors reported more than 250 Gb of sequence data and 120 million or so unique TCR beta sequences from roughly 180 million T cells. About 300 gigabases of sequencing data and 78 million or so unique TCR sequences were included in an early release covering over 600 HLA-typed donors. The genetic ancestry cluster associated with self-reported Caucasian donors included about 81% of the 350 to 500 genotyped donors. The study aimed to test whether signatures of past pathogen exposure could be identified by cataloging public T cell receptors. The study used immunosequencing to profile the T cell repertoires of approximately 650 subjects and linked those repertoires to cytomegalovirus serostatus. Along with the roughly 670-subject first cohort, a separate validation cohort of over 90 different subjects was used. The study combined high-throughput TCR immunosequencing, statistical association of individual TCRs with disease status, and machine learning to predict cytomegalovirus infection status. To study patterns of TCR occurrence, a later analysis re-analyzed previously published TCR beta repertoires from under 750 donors and added high-resolution HLA genotyping. Rather than drawing on any new phenotypic data, the later analysis identified candidate immune exposures from TCR beta sequences and the way those sequences occurred across donors. To decide whether each TCR beta V gene segment behaved as functional or pseudogenic, an earlier analysis of several hundred of the donors relied on high-throughput TCR beta sequencing. Donor age, sex, ethnicity and CMV serostatus were compiled alongside the repertoire data. Genome-wide SNP genotypes for about 55% of the 666 donors were used in a later genetic analysis, which treated that subset as a discovery cohort. Every repertoire in the discovery cohort had been generated on one and the same sequencing platform. Both class I and class II loci were covered by HLA typing, at four-digit resolution. The number of typed donors differed by locus: about 629-640 for A, B, C, DRB1 and DQB1; approximately 540 for DQA1; around 580 for DPA1; and around 490 for DPB1. Several DR-DQ haplotypes were handled as single units for association and clustering because linkage in the cohort was strong. Among a few hundred genotyped donors of the cohort, an average of roughly 240,000 unique TCR beta nucleotide sequences were sequenced per donor, approximately 20% of them non-productive. Overall study results and their limits: The 87-base-pair reads could not distinguish some IMGT-functional V segments, including TRBV6-2 and TRBV6-3, so those segments were excluded. A later analysis associated roughly 17,000 TCR beta sequences with specific HLA alleles at a false discovery rate of 0.05. When HLA alleles, especially DR and DQ, strongly co-occurred, attributing TCR associations to individual alleles was difficult. For the cohort, immune exposure information was limited to CMV serostatus. According to a later analysis, TCR association rates differed among HLA loci, with DRB1 alleles showing the most associated TCRs and HLA-C alleles showing the fewest. Across donors, most TCR sequences were observed very rarely, whereas some public TCRs were present in many individuals. Because counts were too low, about 17 rarely observed V segments, including chromosome 9 orphons, were excluded from the earlier analysis of some 590 of the donors. A later analysis found that most CMV-associated TCR beta chains appeared HLA-restricted, with HLA associations seemingly driven largely by CMV exposure. The authors suggested that the approach could potentially be generalized to other disease states and immunological phenotypes. Because some donors lacked HLA typing at each locus, the association tests relied only on the typed subset. A cluster of highly shared sequence variants was judged likely to represent a technical artifact of the sequencing pipeline. In the study, around 160 TCR beta chains were listed as associated with cytomegalovirus. According to a later genetic analysis, donors in an Asian-associated ancestry cluster had fewer N-insertions in productive TCRs than the roughly 670-donor mean. In a later analysis, HLA-associated TCR beta chains showed more clonal expansion and lower generation probabilities than non-associated chains that were equally common. Presence/absence analyses assumed roughly uniform sequencing depth across donors, an assumption that may not hold. V-gene and J-gene trimming of TCR beta chains was associated with a missense DCLRE1C variant in a later genetic analysis, and the association was replicated in an independent cohort. In an earlier analysis of several hundred of the donors, most TCR beta V segments were observed in productive rearrangements about 87% or about 30% of the time, broadly matching IMGT annotations. In a later analysis, several top co-occurrence clusters were reported to appear linked to parvovirus B19, influenza, CMV and Epstein-Barr virus. Linkage disequilibrium might explain the correlated functional status among segregating V segments, but an unknown experimental factor could not be ruled out. A further reported finding was that TCR beta sequences accurately predicted the HLA-A and HLA-B alleles for most subjects in the first cohort. The classifier was reported to diagnose cytomegalovirus status with high specificity and sensitivity in both the original cohort and the validation cohort. Only TCR beta chains were sequenced in this cohort, and the absence of alpha or paired-chain data limited detectable features. Three of the identified cytomegalovirus-associated TCR beta chains were confirmed in vitro to be specific for cytomegalovirus antigens.

As encoded in the germline V gene, CDR1 is SQVTM while CDR2 is ANQGSEA. V is pared back by 2 bases and J by 4 bases, with 6 bases lying between the germline termini. From the cysteine up to the phenylalanine, the CDR3 has a length of 12 residues. The retained sequence is limited to the CDR3, 36 bases, with the frame set at the first base. The library was produced with the immunoSEQ multiplex PCR assay. For the multiplex PCR, a mixture combining 60 forward primers for TCR Vbeta segments and 13 reverse primers for TCR Jbeta segments was used. Amplification of the CDR3 region of rearranged TCR beta genes was performed with a multiplex PCR assay on genomic DNA. On the Illumina HiSeq System, the amplified TCR beta libraries were sequenced as 87-base-pair reads. The paper's processing steps were these. A later analysis tallied 80 million to 95 million unique TCR beta chains across the 700 or so repertoires, and approximately 11 million of those chains were shared by two or more donors. To remove PCR and sequencing errors, raw reads were error-corrected and collapsed into unique sequences using a nearest-neighbor algorithm that merged closely related sequences. Alignment of CDR3 sequences to IMGT reference sequences was used to assign V, D and J gene segments. Each retained sequence needed at least a six-nucleotide match to both a V gene segment and a J gene segment. A rearrangement counted as productive if the CDR3 had no stop codons and remained in frame with V and J, and every other rearrangement counted as non-productive. Following IMGT convention, CDR3 was defined as the stretch from the second conserved V-encoded cysteine up to the conserved J-encoded phenylalanine. The earlier analysis of 587 of the donors excluded any sequence lacking an unambiguous match to a single V gene segment. An earlier analysis of approximately 590 of the donors called V segments functional above 56.7% productive rearrangements and segregating when the between-donor standard deviation exceeded 5%. A statistical classification framework was built for diagnosing cytomegalovirus status from the catalog of TCR beta chain sequences. A later analysis assigned V and J genes by comparing TCR nucleotide sequences with IMGT/GENE-DB human TR gene sequences. In a later analysis, CDR3 sequences and most-parsimonious VDJ recombination scenarios were assigned using the TCRdist pipeline. A later analysis defined each TCR beta chain by its CDR3 amino acid sequence plus V-gene family, and excluded reads lacking a unique V-gene family. In a later analysis, fewer than 600 highly shared, low-generation-probability nucleotide sequences were removed to address suspected cross-contamination and a sequencing artifact. For each public chain, a later analysis derived a clonal expansion index from normalized ranks of inferred template counts within each repertoire. Generation probabilities in a later analysis came from a VDJ recombination model fitted to out-of-frame rearrangements, and those results were checked against IGoR. In a later analysis, TCR-TCR, TCR-HLA and TCR-CMV co-occurrence was scored with hypergeometric tests, and a repertoire-size bias correction was applied to TCR pairs. To estimate false discovery rates, a later analysis permuted the HLA or CMV assignments 20 times. A later analysis grouped co-occurring TCRs with DBSCAN, adding TCRdist sequence similarity when clustering within HLA-allele-positive subsets. Repertoires with fewer than 30,000 or more than 120,000 public chains, plus five repertoires with anomalous nucleotide sharing, were excluded from co-occurrence clustering. TCRdb carries this immuneACCESS record with in-frame sequences only. Its versions omit some clonotypes, under half of them owing to an unresolved V gene in the studies checked, with the rest unexplained. That table supplies the V and J calls and clone size; D and trimming were determined from the DNA. The sample data list roughly 140,000 clones, and about 80% of these were observed just once. Roughly 2.2% of the sample goes to the ten largest clones.

The cohort comprised some 730 healthy bone marrow donors. Cohort members were all nominally healthy when sampled, although unrecorded immune exposures were likely present. The donor was CMV seronegative and belonged to the group of over 300 seronegative cohort members. Every donor gave a peripheral blood sample, and the peripheral blood mononuclear cells from that sample were used for TCR beta sequencing. The Qiagen DNeasy Blood Extraction Kit was used to extract genomic DNA from the blood cell samples. The source is a man aged 30 to 45 in good health and CMV-seronegative. The specimen was PBMCs. The chain couples TRBV29-1 to TRBJ2-1, with an unclear D gene assignment. The CDR3 reads CSVEPRYNEQFF. The DNA sequence is as follows: TGCAGCGTTGAACCCCGTTACAATGAGCAGTTCTTC.